This entry describes one T cell receptor (beta chain). Its recognized antigen is unknown. A read error may account for a junction end that differs from germline. This sample was included in a study of Graves' ophthalmopathy and Graves' hyperthyroidism (dated by TCRdb to the late 2010s). Regarding the complete study: Peripheral blood was collected before any treatment was given, at the time of initial diagnosis. An independent validation cohort was composed of approximately 18 hyperthyroidism patients and 17 patients who later progressed from hyperthyroidism to ophthalmopathy. To explore V-J signatures that distinguish ophthalmopathy from hyperthyroidism, a discovery set of about a hundred patients was enrolled, made up of 40 to 45 with ophthalmopathy and around 60 with stable hyperthyroidism. In more than 5 hyperthyroidism patients, the T-cell repertoire of thyroid tissue was compared with the T-cell repertoire of blood. The study used TCR beta repertoire signatures to distinguish Graves' ophthalmopathy from Graves' hyperthyroidism and to predict progression to ophthalmopathy. In total, under 150 blood samples were TCR-sequenced: 43 ophthalmopathy, approximately 80 hyperthyroidism and approximately 17 hyperthyroidism-to-ophthalmopathy patients. After sampling, hyperthyroidism patients received methimazole starting at 30 mg daily, and ophthalmopathy patients received high-dose intravenous methylprednisolone.

Points the paper makes about the study in general: Sample size was not predetermined statistically, and investigators were not blinded to group allocation. In validation, the model predicted ophthalmopathy progression with more than 55% sensitivity and about 77% specificity; some 13 predicted patients were CT-confirmed with GO in a median of about 6.2 months. In cross-validation, the 13-signature model distinguished ophthalmopathy from stable hyperthyroidism with approximately 85% sensitivity and 81.08% specificity, and in the test set the corresponding values were around 80% and 75%. Among expanded thyroid clonotypes with frequency above 0.001, most also showed up in blood, which suggests that blood repertoires may reflect the thyroid immune response.

CDR1 and CDR2 were assigned from the germline V gene as SGHRS and YFSETQ. The CDR3 runs 17 residues from the cysteine to the phenylalanine. The kept DNA is CDR3 alone, 51 bases in frame from the first base. For repertoire sequencing, the TCR beta CDR3 regions were amplified from RNA transcripts. A first-round RT-PCR used HTBI primers with the Qiagen OneStep RT-PCR kit, followed by a second-round multiplex PCR, size selection and purification. Sequencing of the libraries was carried out on an Illumina HiSeq2000 in paired-end mode with 100 bp reads. The paper's processing steps were these. Reads were processed with SOAPnuke, discarding reads with adapters, uncalled bases, mean Phred below 15, or no exact constant-primer or identifier match. COPE v1.2.5 was used to merge high-quality paired reads. Each unique nucleotide sequence was defined as a clonotype, and clonotypes were aligned to IMGT TRB V, D and J references with MiTCR v1.1. The analysis was limited to V-J combinations with a frequency above 0.0001, which together covered 99% to 99.2% of the repertoires. A TCR clonal expansion and chaos score per V-J combination was defined as the ratio of F50 clonal expansion to chaos observed in the TCRdist matrix. Welch's t-statistics and random forest were used to reduce the features to approximately 13 V-J combinations, which were then used as input to a naive Bayes classifier. The Morisita-Horn index was used to measure how similar the thyroid and blood repertoires were. Using fastp trimming at Q25 and MiXCR clonotype assembly, TCRdb reanalyzed the public sequencing data and kept in-frame beta chains. Identical CDR3 proteins give one entry, which carries the most common genes and DNA. The V and J calls here are based on TCRdb, not the publication. Present in this sample are some 370,000 distinct CDR3 sequences, about 15% of which were seen just once. In total, the top ten clones hold 2% to 3% of the sample.

Hyperthyroidism was defined as stable when no progression to ophthalmopathy occurred within 18 months of follow-up. The hyperthyroidism patients were 18 to 65 years old and newly diagnosed, with a disease duration of less than 2 months. Patients with other autoimmune diseases, uncontrolled infections, pregnancy or lactation were excluded from the study. Clinical symptoms, serum thyroxine, TRAb, thyroid ultrasound and orbital computed tomography formed the basis of the diagnosis. Ficoll-Paque density gradient centrifugation was used to isolate PBMCs from 9.5 to 10 ml of fresh peripheral blood. Trizol reagent was used to extract the total RNA, and its quality was then checked on an Agilent 2100 Bioanalyzer.

The receptor was isolated from an adult woman with stable Graves' hyperthyroidism. The sequence joins TRBV5-1 to TRBJ2-4; TRBD2 fits 10 bases in the junction. Sample: peripheral blood. The DNA reads as follows: TGCGCCAGCAGCAGGACTAGCGGAGAACTAGCCAAAAACATTAAGTACTTC. It translates to CASSRTSGELAKNIKYF.